The T cell receptor (beta chain) under discussion was sequenced for a study of human T cells and chemical hapten exposure. Regarding this clonotype: As yet, its antigen is unknown.

Within the library, unique molecular identifiers were attached to each individual cDNA molecule. MiXCR, run by TCRdb on the RACE reads, gives a single entry per CDR3 protein. The sample records 35,000 to 45,000 distinct CDR3 sequences, more than 8.5% being singletons. Trimming took 4 bases from V and 0 from J, leaving 12 bases between them. This CDR3 has 15 amino acids. Germline assignment: CDR1 KGHSH and CDR2 LQKENI. Regarding the study as a whole: Following DPC sensitization, TCRs present above 1 in 1000 frequency showed no change. More PT1 expanded TCRs went with higher patch test scores.

Time point reported: patch test 2, 6 weeks after DPC sensitization. Treatment defined: therapeutic diphenylcyclopropenone sensitization with weekly scalp DPC. This chain connects TRBV18 to TRBJ1-1; D unresolved. The receptor's source is a middle-aged woman with alopecia areata. Some clones in this sample may be carry-over from other donors' samples. Specimen: whole blood, collected in connection with sensitization to the hapten diphenylcyclopropenone (DPC). CDR3 amino acids: CASSLKQKMNTEAFF. Here the CDR3 DNA reads TGTGCCAGCTCACTAAAACAGAAAATGAACACTGAAGCTTTCTTT.